Listed below are T cell receptor beta chains from one sample, sequenced in a study of T cells in Graves' hyperthyroidism and ophthalmopathy. TCRdb used MiXCR to reprocess the multiplex PCR reads, holding one entry per CDR3 protein. Altogether roughly 600,000 distinct CDR3 sequences are present, about 15% being singletons, with the ten largest covering roughly an eighth. Sequenced: blood. The receptors here all came from a woman between 50 and 59 years old with Graves' ophthalmopathy. Each CDR3 is given without its conserved first and last residue. A D gene is named only where the DNA matches it firmly.

v_call d_call cdr3_aa
TRBV5-6 . ASTDGTVSYEQY
TRBV7-8 TRBD1 ASSSPGGLHSGSYNEQF
TRBV24-1 . ATMDSTDTQY
TRBV28 . ASSLSASGRFLEQY
TRBV6-2/TRBV6-3 TRBD2 ASSYSALAGLSGEQY
TRBV6-2/TRBV6-3 . ASTKDSFTDTQY
TRBV28 TRBD1 ASSLNIKLIGRDRGYYGYT
TRBV29-1 . SVEGVREITEAF
TRBV7-6 TRBD1 ASSIDRGAYEQY
TRBV2 TRBD2 ASMGLADYNEQF
TRBV6-5 TRBD2 ASSYFGRALNNEQF
TRBV7-9 . ASSPKPSTSTDTGELF
TRBV28 . ASAARGSNYGYT
TRBV7-3 TRBD1 ASSEQGGGQPQH
TRBV20-1 TRBD2 SASSRREDSYEQY
TRBV6-1 . ASSEFGTQNQPQH
TRBV19 . ASSIQRSSYNEQF
TRBV7-2 . ASSPETMRASYEQY
TRBV12-3/TRBV12-4 . ASTYGGNAVDEQF